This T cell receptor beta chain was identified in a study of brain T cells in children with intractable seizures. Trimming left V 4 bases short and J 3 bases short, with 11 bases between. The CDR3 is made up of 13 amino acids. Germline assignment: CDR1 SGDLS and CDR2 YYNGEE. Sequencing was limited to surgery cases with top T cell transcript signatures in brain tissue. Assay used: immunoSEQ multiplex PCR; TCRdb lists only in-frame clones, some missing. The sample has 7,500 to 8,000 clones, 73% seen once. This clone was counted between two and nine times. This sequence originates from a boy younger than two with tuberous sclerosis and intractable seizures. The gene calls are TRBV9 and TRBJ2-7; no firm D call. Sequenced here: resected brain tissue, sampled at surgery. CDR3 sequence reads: CASSLQTDYEQYF. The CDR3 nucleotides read TGTGCCAGCAGCTTGCAGACTGACTACGAGCAGTACTTC.